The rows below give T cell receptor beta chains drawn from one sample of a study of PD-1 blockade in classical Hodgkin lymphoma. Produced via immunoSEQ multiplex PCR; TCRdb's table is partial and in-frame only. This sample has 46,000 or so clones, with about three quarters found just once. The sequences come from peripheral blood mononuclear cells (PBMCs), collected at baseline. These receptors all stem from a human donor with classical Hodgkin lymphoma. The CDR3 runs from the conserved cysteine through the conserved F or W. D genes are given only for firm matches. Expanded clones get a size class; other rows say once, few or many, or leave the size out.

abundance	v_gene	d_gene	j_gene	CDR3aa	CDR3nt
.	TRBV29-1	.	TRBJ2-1	CSAPTGPFSYNEQFF	TGCAGCGCACCGACAGGACCCTTCTCCTACAATGAGCAGTTCTTC
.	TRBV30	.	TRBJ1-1	CAWSVLPQGNTEAFF	TGTGCCTGGAGTGTACTTCCACAGGGGAACACTGAAGCTTTCTTT
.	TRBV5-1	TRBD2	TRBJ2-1	CASSLAGLAGDNNEQFF	TGCGCCAGCAGCTTGGCCGGGCTAGCGGGAGACAACAATGAGCAGTTCTTC
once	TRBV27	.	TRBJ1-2	CASSFRDTENGYTF	TGTGCCAGCAGTTTCCGGGACACAGAAAATGGCTACACCTTC
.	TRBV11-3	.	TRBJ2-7	CASSFLGLTYEQYF	TGTGCCAGCAGCTTTTTGGGATTAACCTACGAGCAGTACTTC
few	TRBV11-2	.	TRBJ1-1	CASSLKGNTEAFF	TGTGCCAGCAGCTTAAAGGGGAACACTGAAGCTTTCTTT
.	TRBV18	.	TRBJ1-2	CASSPLIDNYGYTF	TGTGCCAGCTCACCCCTGATCGATAACTATGGCTACACCTTC
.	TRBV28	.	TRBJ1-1	CASSDGSTMNTEAFF	TGTGCCAGCAGTGACGGATCAACCATGAACACTGAAGCTTTCTTT
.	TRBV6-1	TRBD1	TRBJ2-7	CASSWDRTGEQYF	TGTGCCAGCAGTTGGGACAGGACGGGAGAGCAGTACTTC
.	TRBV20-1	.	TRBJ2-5	CSARDLETQYF	TGCAGTGCTAGAGATCTAGAGACCCAGTACTTC
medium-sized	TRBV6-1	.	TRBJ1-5	CASSEEGTFQQPQHF	TGTGCCAGCAGTGAAGAAGGGACCTTTCAGCAGCCCCAGCATTTT
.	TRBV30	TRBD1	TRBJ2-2	CAWSGTGPVAGELFF	TGTGCCTGGAGTGGGACAGGGCCGGTGGCCGGGGAGCTGTTTTTT
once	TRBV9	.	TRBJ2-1	CASSPMTGNNEQFF	TGTGCCAGCAGCCCTATGACAGGAAACAATGAGCAGTTCTTC